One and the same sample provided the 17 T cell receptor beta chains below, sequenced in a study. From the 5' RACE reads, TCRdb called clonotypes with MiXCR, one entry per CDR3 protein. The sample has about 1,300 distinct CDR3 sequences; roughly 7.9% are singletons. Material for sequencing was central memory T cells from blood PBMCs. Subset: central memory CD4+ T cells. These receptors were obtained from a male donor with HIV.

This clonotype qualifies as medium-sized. The CDR3 DNA reads TGTGCCAGCAGTTACACCGTGCGGGGGGGAACAGATACGCAGTATTTT. This translates into CASSYTVRGGTDTQYF. This sequence joins TRBV6-5 and TRBJ2-3; 9 bases are shared with TRBD2. There are 16 residues in the CDR3. V dropped 2 bases and J dropped 3; count of bases not matched to a gene: 6. The germline V gene encodes CDR1 MNHEY and CDR2 SVGAGI.

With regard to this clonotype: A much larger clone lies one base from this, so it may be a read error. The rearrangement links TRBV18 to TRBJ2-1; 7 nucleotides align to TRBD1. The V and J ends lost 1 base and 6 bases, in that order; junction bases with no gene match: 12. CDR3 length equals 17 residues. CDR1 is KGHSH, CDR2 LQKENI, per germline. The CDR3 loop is CASSPQGARRSVNEQFF. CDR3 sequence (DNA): TGTGCCAGCTCACCACAGGGGGCCAGGCGGAGCGTCAATGAGCAGTTCTTC.

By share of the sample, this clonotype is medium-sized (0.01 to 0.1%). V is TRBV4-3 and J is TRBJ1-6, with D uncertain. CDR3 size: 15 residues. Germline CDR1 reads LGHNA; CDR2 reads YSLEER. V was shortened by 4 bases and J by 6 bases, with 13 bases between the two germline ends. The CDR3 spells CASSRQKDSNSPLHF. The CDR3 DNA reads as TGCGCCAGCAGCCGCCAGAAGGATTCTAATTCACCCCTCCACTTT.

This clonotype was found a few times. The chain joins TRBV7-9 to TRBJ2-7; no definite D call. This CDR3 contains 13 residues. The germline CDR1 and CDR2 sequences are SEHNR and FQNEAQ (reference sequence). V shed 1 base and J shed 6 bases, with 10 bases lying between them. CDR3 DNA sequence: TGTGCCAGCAGCTTAGGATCTTGGGGCGAGCAGTACTTC. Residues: CASSLGSWGEQYF.

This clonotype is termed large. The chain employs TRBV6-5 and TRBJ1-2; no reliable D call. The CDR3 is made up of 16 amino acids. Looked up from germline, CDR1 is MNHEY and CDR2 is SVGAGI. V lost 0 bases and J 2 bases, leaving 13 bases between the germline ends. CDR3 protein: CASSYSYRHANYGYTF. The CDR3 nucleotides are TGTGCCAGCAGTTACTCGTACAGACACGCGAACTATGGCTACACCTTC.

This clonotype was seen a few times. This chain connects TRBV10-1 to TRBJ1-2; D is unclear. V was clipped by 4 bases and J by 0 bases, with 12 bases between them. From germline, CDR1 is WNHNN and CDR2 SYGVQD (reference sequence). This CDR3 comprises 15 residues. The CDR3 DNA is TGCGCCAGCAGTGGTGTGTCAGGCCCTAACTATGGCTACACCTTC. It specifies CASSGVSGPNYGYTF.

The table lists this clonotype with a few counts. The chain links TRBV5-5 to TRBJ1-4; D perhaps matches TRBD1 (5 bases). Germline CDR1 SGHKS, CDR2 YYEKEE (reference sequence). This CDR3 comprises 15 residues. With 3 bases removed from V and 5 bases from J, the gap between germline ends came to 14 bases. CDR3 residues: CASSSAGTSNEKLFF. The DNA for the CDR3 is TGTGCCAGCAGCTCCGCCGGGACTTCAAATGAAAAACTGTTTTTT.

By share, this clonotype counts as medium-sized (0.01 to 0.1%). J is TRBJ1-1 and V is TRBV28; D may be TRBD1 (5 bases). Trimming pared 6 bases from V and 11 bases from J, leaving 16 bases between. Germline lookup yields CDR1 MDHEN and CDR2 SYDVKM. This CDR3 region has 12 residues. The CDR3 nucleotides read TGTGCCAGCAGCTTCGGACAAATGAGGGCTTTCTTT. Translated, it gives CASSFGQMRAFF.

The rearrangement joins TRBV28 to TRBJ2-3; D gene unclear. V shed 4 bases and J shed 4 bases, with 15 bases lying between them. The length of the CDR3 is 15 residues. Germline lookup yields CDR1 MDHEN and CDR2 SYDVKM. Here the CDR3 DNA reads TGTGCCAGCAGTTCCGCTGGGCCAGTCTCAGATACGCAGTATTTT. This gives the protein CASSSAGPVSDTQYF. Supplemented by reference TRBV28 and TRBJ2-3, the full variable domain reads DVKVTQSSRYLVKRTGEKVFLECVQDMDHENMFWYRQDPGLGLRLIYFSYDVKMKEKGDIPEGYSVSREKKERFSLILESASTNQTSMYLCASSSAGPVSDTQYFGPGTRLTVL.

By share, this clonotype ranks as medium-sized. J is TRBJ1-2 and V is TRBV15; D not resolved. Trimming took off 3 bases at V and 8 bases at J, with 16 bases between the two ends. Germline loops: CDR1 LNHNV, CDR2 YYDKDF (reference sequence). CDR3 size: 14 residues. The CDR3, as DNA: TGTGCCACCAGCAGCGGAGGGCCCGCGCGGGGCTACACCTTC. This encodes CATSSGGPARGYTF.

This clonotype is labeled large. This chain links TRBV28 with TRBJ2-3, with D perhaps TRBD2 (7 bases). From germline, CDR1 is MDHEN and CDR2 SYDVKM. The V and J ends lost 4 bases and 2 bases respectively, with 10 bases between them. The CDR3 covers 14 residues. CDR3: CASSYGGATDTQYF. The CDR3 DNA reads TGTGCCAGCAGTTATGGGGGGGCCACAGATACGCAGTATTTT.

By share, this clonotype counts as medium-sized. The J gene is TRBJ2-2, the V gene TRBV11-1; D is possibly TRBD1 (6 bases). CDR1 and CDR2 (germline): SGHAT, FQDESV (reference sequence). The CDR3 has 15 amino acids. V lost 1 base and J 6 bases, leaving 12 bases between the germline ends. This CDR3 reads CASSLDTGLAGELFF. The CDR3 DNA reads TGTGCCAGCAGCTTAGATACAGGGCTTGCCGGGGAGCTGTTTTTT.

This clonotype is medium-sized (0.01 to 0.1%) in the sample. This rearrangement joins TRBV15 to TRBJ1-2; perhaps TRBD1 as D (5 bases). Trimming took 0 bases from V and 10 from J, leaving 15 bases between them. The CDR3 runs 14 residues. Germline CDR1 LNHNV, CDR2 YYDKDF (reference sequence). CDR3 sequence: CATSRDISGTAYTF. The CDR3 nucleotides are TGTGCCACCAGCAGAGATATCTCCGGGACGGCCTACACCTTC. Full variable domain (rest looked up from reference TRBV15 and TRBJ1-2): DAMVIQNPRYQVTQFGKPVTLSCSQTLNHNVMYWYQQKSSQAPKLLFHYYDKDFNNEADTPDNFQSRRPNTSFCFLDIRSPGLGDTAMYLCATSRDISGTAYTFGSGTRLTVV.

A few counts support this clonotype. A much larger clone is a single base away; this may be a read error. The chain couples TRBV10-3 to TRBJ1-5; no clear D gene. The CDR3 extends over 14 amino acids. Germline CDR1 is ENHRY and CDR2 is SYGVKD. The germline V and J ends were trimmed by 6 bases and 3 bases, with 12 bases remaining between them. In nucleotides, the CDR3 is TGTGCCATCAGCTGCGCCATCGACAATCAGCCCCAGCATTTT. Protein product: CAISCAIDNQPQHF.

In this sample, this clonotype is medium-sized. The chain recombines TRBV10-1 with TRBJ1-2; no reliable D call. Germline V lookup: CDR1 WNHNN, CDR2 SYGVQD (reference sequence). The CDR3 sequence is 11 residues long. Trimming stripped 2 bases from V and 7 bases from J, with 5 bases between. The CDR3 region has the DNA TGCGCCAGCAGTGAGAATATTGGCTACACCTTC. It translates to CASSENIGYTF.

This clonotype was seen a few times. The CDR3 loop is CASSLWTSGSSHEQFF. The CDR3 DNA reads as TGTGCCAGCAGTTTATGGACTAGCGGGAGTAGCCATGAGCAGTTCTTC. The chain links TRBV28 to TRBJ2-1; 12 bases map to TRBD2. V shed 0 bases, J shed 8 bases, and the junction held 5 bases outside the gene matches. Germline V gene lookup returns CDR1 MDHEN and CDR2 SYDVKM. The CDR3 contains 16 residues.

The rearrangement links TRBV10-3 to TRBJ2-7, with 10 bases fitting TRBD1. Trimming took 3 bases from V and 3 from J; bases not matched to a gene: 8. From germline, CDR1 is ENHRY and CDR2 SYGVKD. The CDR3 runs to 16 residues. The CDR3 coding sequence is TGTGCCATCAGTGATCGGACAGGGGGAGGTCTCTACGAGCAGTACTTC. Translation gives CAISDRTGGGLYEQYF.